The clone carrying this T cell receptor (beta chain) appeared a few times. Its antigen remains unknown. One entry per CDR3 protein, called by TCRdb with MiXCR from the reads. The sample includes roughly 920,000 distinct CDR3 sequences, approximately 31% of them seen just once. These data originate in a study of T cell repertoires in cytomegalovirus infection. At the level of the study: CMV epitopes in the study were HLA-C-restricted (recently identified) and HLA-B-restricted (well studied).

Study-level points and caveats: Accumulated public TCR beta family frequency recognized individuals carrying CMV together with the relevant HLA. HLA-C-restricted CMV clonotypes gave the most frequent clonotype in two of eight donors.

This CDR3 has 14 amino acids. V was pared by 3 bases and J by 7 bases, with 12 bases between. Germline CDR1 is SGHDN and CDR2 is FVKESK. Here the sequenced sample was cultured CD8+ T cells from PBMCs, taken from culture after CMV antigen stimulation. The receptor was isolated from a human donor in good health (CMV status not recorded). Some clones in this sample may be carry-over from other donors' samples. The rearrangement links TRBV14 to TRBJ2-2; the D gene is possibly TRBD1 (5 bases). DNA of the CDR3: TGTGCCAGCAGCCAGAATTGGGGCTTCGGGGAGCTGTTTTTT. Its translation: CASSQNWGFGELFF.